This record looks at one T cell receptor beta chain sequence and its context. The sample originates from a study of Graves' ophthalmopathy and Graves' hyperthyroidism. Amplification from RNA transcripts yielded the TCR beta CDR3 regions. Amplification began with first-round RT-PCR using HTBI primers, then second-round multiplex PCR was performed. TCRdb reprocessed the multiplex PCR reads with MiXCR, giving one entry per CDR3 protein. Of around 600,000 distinct CDR3 sequences in the sample, about two fifths were seen once. The sample consisted of peripheral blood. The TCR comes from an adult man with Graves' ophthalmopathy.

Written as DNA, the CDR3 is TGTGCCAGCAGCGGCGGGGGGCAGTCGAAGGGCGAGACCCAGTACTTC. Translating gives CASSGGGQSKGETQYF. The rearrangement joins TRBV2 to TRBJ2-5; 8 nucleotides align to TRBD2. J gave up 5 bases and V 6 bases, and 14 bases lay outside the gene matches. Germline V lookup: CDR1 SNHLY, CDR2 FYNNEI. The CDR3 covers 16 residues.